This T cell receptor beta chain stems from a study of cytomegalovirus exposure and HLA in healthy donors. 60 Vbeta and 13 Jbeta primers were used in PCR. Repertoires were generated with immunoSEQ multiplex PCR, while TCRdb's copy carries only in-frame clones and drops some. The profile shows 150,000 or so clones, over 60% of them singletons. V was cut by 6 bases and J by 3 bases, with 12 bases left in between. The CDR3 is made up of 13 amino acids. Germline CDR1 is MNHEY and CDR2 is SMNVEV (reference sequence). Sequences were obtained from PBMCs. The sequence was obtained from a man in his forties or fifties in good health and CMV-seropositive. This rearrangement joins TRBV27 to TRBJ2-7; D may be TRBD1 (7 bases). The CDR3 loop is CASRSGGGYEQYF. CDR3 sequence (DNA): TGTGCCAGCAGGTCAGGGGGAGGCTACGAGCAGTACTTC.